This TCR beta chain was profiled in a study of blood T cell repertoires in COVID-19. Background on the study: PBMCs, B-cell-depleted T cells, or T cells provided the cDNA or gDNA that made up the material.

V dropped 2 bases and J dropped 4; count of bases not matched to a gene: 5. The CDR3 has 15 amino acids. Germline CDR1 and CDR2: MNHEY and SVGEGT. The table came from immunoSEQ multiplex PCR; TCRdb's copy has only in-frame clones and leaves some out. The data contain about 120,000 clones, 85% of them singletons. Material for sequencing was peripheral blood. The chain combines TRBV6-2 or TRBV6-3 with TRBJ2-1; the match to TRBD2 covers 7 bases. The receptor was derived from a man in his 60s with acute or convalescent COVID-19. The CDR3 loop reads CASSYGRGLYNEQFF. The DNA for the CDR3 is TGTGCCAGCAGTTACGGGCGGGGACTATACAATGAGCAGTTCTTC.